This TCR beta chain was identified in a study of blood T cell repertoires in COVID-19. Study-level background: Sources were T cells, B-cell-depleted T cells, or PBMCs; the material itself was cDNA or gDNA.

Individuals aged roughly 18 to 95 years were recruited from 20 to 25 US areas. Cohorts were determined from participant-reported clinical history. Original processing notes: Amplification from reference gene primers served as the basis for estimated nucleated cell counts. The data were produced by immunoSEQ multiplex PCR, yet TCRdb's version contains in-frame clones alone and is incomplete. V and J calls and clone size come straight from that table; D and trimming were deduced from the DNA. The profile shows roughly 250,000 clones, 88% of them singletons. Germline-derived CDR1 and CDR2 are MDHEN and SYDVKM. V lost 8 bases and J 6 bases, leaving 13 bases between the germline ends. This CDR3 region has 12 residues.

The gene calls are TRBV28 and TRBJ1-1; no clear D. The sequence was collected from a woman aged 35 to 49 with acute COVID-19. Material for sequencing was PBMCs or T cells enriched from blood (not recorded which). CDR3 DNA: TGTGCCAGCTCCGGGGTAGTGGCTGAAGCTTTCTTT. Its translation is CASSGVVAEAFF.